Listed below are T cell receptor beta chains from one sample, sequenced in a study of shared clonotypes between healthy human individuals. This table comes from immunoSEQ multiplex PCR, and its TCRdb copy is limited to in-frame clones, with some not included. Found here are 2,500,000 or so clones, 93% of them singletons; the top ten hold around 0.4%. The sample comprised naive CD4+ T cells from PBMCs. The receptor set was obtained from a man between 18 and 35 years old in good health. Some clones in this sample may be carry-over from other donors' samples. Both conserved end residues are part of each CDR3. Each record gives: J gene, clone size, D gene, V gene, CDR3 protein, CDR3 DNA. D genes are given only for firm matches. Part of the rows lack a size; the others show once, few, many or a class for expanded clones.

TRBJ2-5,once,-,TRBV2,CASSKESGFEETQYF,TGTGCCAGCAGCAAAGAATCAGGGTTTGAAGAGACCCAGTACTTC
TRBJ2-7,-,TRBD2,TRBV5-4,CASSPGLAGSYEQYF,TGTGCCAGCAGCCCTGGACTAGCGGGATCCTACGAGCAGTACTTC
TRBJ1-2,-,-,TRBV9,CASSDQVGYGYTF,TGTGCCAGCAGCGACCAGGTTGGATATGGCTACACCTTC
TRBJ2-7,once,TRBD2,TRBV5-4,CASSQGRTSDTKLYEQYF,TGTGCCAGCAGCCAGGGGAGGACTAGCGACACAAAGCTCTACGAGCAGTACTTC
TRBJ2-2,-,-,TRBV7-3,CASSLTPGELFF,TGTGCCAGCAGCTTAACCCCCGGGGAGCTGTTTTTT
TRBJ2-5,-,TRBD1,TRBV28,CASSFPGTGQETQYF,TGTGCCAGCAGTTTTCCCGGGACAGGGCAAGAGACCCAGTACTTC
TRBJ2-1,-,-,TRBV11-1,CASSSAAYNEQFF,TGTGCCAGCAGCTCCGCGGCCTACAATGAGCAGTTCTTC
TRBJ2-1,-,-,TRBV6-6,CASRNLGWSEQFF,TGTGCCAGCAGGAACCTAGGGTGGTCTGAGCAGTTCTTC
TRBJ2-5,-,TRBD2,TRBV7-6,CASSMGLAGETQYF,TGTGCCAGCAGCATGGGACTAGCGGGGGAGACCCAGTACTTC
TRBJ1-3,-,-,TRBV28,CASGGWAEGNTIYF,TGTGCCAGCGGGGGATGGGCGGAGGGAAACACCATATATTTT
TRBJ2-7,-,TRBD1,TRBV6-5,CASSLGRGLFYEQYF,TGTGCCAGCAGTCTCGGTAGGGGGCTATTTTACGAGCAGTACTTC
TRBJ2-7,-,-,TRBV6-1,CASSTGVSSYEQYF,TGTGCCAGCAGTACCGGCGTAAGCTCCTACGAGCAGTACTTC
TRBJ2-7,-,-,TRBV18,CASSPLGHNYEQYF,TGTGCCAGCTCACCTCTAGGGCATAACTACGAGCAGTACTTC
TRBJ2-2,once,TRBD1,TRBV20-1,CSARGTGQLFF,TGCAGTGCTAGGGGGACAGGGCAGCTGTTTTTT
TRBJ2-5,-,TRBD2,TRBV7-9,CASSQTSGRMETQYF,TGTGCCAGCAGCCAAACTAGCGGGAGAATGGAGACCCAGTACTTC
TRBJ2-7,-,-,TRBV5-1,CASSDAYEQYF,TGCGCCAGCAGCGACGCCTACGAGCAGTACTTC
TRBJ2-2,-,-,TRBV9,CASSGAGSVTGELFF,TGTGCCAGCAGCGGGGCAGGGTCGGTCACCGGGGAGCTGTTTTTT
TRBJ2-5,-,TRBD2,TRBV7-6,CASSPAGGRETQYF,TGTGCCAGCAGTCCAGCGGGAGGGCGAGAGACCCAGTACTTC
TRBJ1-1,once,-,TRBV28,CASLFSMSTEAFF,TGTGCCAGCCTGTTCTCGATGAGCACTGAAGCTTTCTTT
TRBJ2-5,-,-,TRBV20-1,CSAPGFETQYF,TGCAGTGCCCCGGGGTTTGAGACCCAGTACTTC
TRBJ2-7,once,TRBD1,TRBV18,CASSPDVPGTGSSPSF,TGTGCCAGCTCACCAGATGTCCCCGGGACAGGGTCCTCCCCATCGTTC
TRBJ2-7,-,-,TRBV27,CASRFDRSPAYEQYF,TGTGCCAGCAGATTTGACAGGTCCCCAGCCTACGAGCAGTACTTC
TRBJ2-7,-,-,TRBV7-9,CASSHFDDTQEAYEQYF,TGTGCCAGCAGCCATTTCGATGACACACAGGAGGCCTACGAGCAGTACTTC
TRBJ2-3,-,TRBD2,TRBV7-2,CASSLLPGGRGPTQYF,TGTGCCAGCAGCCTCCTCCCTGGCGGGAGAGGTCCTACGCAGTATTTT
TRBJ2-3,-,-,TRBV6-1,CANSKTRADTQYF,TGTGCCAATAGCAAGACCCGAGCAGATACGCAGTATTTT
TRBJ1-1,-,-,TRBV15,CATSRGLNTEAFF,TGTGCCACCAGCAGAGGATTGAACACTGAAGCTTTCTTT
TRBJ2-7,-,TRBD1,TRBV15,CATSRPGQGVYEQYF,TGTGCCACCAGCAGACCGGGACAGGGGGTGTACGAGCAGTACTTC
TRBJ2-1,-,TRBD1,TRBV5-1,CASSPDRGQVNEQFF,TGCGCCAGCAGCCCGGATAGGGGGCAGGTCAATGAGCAGTTCTTC
TRBJ1-5,-,-,TRBV6-5,CASSRGLQDHQPQHF,TGTGCCAGCAGCCGAGGGCTTCAGGACCATCAGCCCCAGCATTTT
TRBJ2-1,once,TRBD2,TRBV7-3,CASSYGTSGSEQFF,TGTGCCAGCAGTTACGGGACTAGCGGGAGTGAGCAGTTCTTC
TRBJ1-2,few,-,TRBV28,CASSAQFNYGYTF,TGTGCCAGCAGTGCACAGTTTAACTATGGCTACACCTTC
TRBJ1-3,-,TRBD1,TRBV5-1,CASSTTGQAPSGNTIYF,TGCGCCAGCAGCACGACCGGACAGGCTCCCTCTGGAAACACCATATATTTT
TRBJ2-5,-,-,TRBV29-1,CSVRYGYQETQYF,TGCAGCGTTCGTTACGGGTACCAAGAGACCCAGTACTTC
TRBJ2-7,-,-,TRBV5-1,CASSLGQGVGEQYF,TGCGCCAGCAGCTTGGGGCAGGGAGTCGGCGAGCAGTACTTC
TRBJ2-5,-,-,TRBV18,CASSQLGDETQYF,TGTGCCAGCTCACAGCTAGGTGACGAGACCCAGTACTTC
TRBJ2-2,-,-,TRBV27,CASSDRKGSGELFF,TGTGCCAGCAGTGACCGAAAGGGGTCCGGGGAGCTGTTTTTT
TRBJ1-3,-,-,TRBV27,CASSLFADGYSGNTIYF,TGTGCCAGCAGTTTATTTGCCGACGGCTACTCTGGAAACACCATATATTTT
TRBJ2-3,-,-,TRBV6-5,CASSNRGAPDTQYF,TGTGCCAGCTCCAATCGGGGGGCGCCCGATACGCAGTATTTT
TRBJ2-1,-,-,TRBV4-2,CASSPRGPDEQFF,TGTGCCAGCAGCCCTAGGGGACCGGATGAGCAGTTCTTC
TRBJ2-5,-,-,TRBV6-6,CASSPPGDRSETQYF,TGTGCCAGCAGTCCCCCCGGAGACCGTTCGGAGACCCAGTACTTC
TRBJ2-1,-,-,TRBV5-4,CASSPPSGTNEQFF,TGTGCCAGCAGTCCGCCGTCAGGCACAAATGAGCAGTTCTTC
TRBJ1-2,-,-,TRBV6-6,CATSPANYGYTF,TGTGCCACCTCCCCAGCTAACTATGGCTACACCTTC
TRBJ2-7,-,TRBD1,TRBV7-2,CASSLFGGQGSYEQYF,TGTGCCAGCAGCTTATTCGGAGGACAGGGCTCCTACGAGCAGTACTTC
TRBJ1-2,-,-,TRBV9,CASSVIPVYGYTF,TGTGCCAGCAGCGTAATACCGGTCTATGGCTACACCTTC
TRBJ1-1,-,-,TRBV18,CASSPTGTEAFF,TGTGCCAGCTCACCCACCGGGACTGAAGCTTTCTTT
TRBJ2-2,-,-,TRBV11-3,CASSLATLGELFF,TGTGCCAGCAGCTTAGCGACCTTGGGGGAGCTGTTTTTT
TRBJ1-1,once,-,TRBV28,CASSALLAEAFF,TGTGCCAGCAGCGCCCTTTTGGCCGAAGCTTTCTTT
TRBJ2-7,-,-,TRBV28,CASSSGTRYYEQYF,TGTGCCAGCAGTTCCGGGACACGCTACTACGAGCAGTACTTC
TRBJ1-5,once,-,TRBV19,CASSIIGQGKNQPQHF,TGTGCCAGTAGTATTATCGGCCAGGGGAAAAATCAGCCCCAGCATTTT
TRBJ2-1,-,TRBD1,TRBV2,CASTKEGGQPGYNEQFF,TGTGCCAGCACCAAGGAAGGGGGACAGCCTGGATACAATGAGCAGTTCTTC
TRBJ1-5,-,TRBD1,TRBV2,CASSPPGGQPQHF,TGTGCCAGCAGCCCTCCAGGGGGTCAGCCCCAGCATTTT
TRBJ1-1,-,TRBD1,TRBV10-3,CAIRDRLMNTEAFF,TGTGCCATCAGGGACAGGCTTATGAACACTGAAGCTTTCTTT
TRBJ1-1,-,-,TRBV6-4,CASSDGAGGRTEAFF,TGTGCCAGCAGTGACGGGGCCGGGGGCCGGACTGAAGCTTTCTTT
TRBJ2-1,-,TRBD2,TRBV27,CASSSIAGAYNEQFF,TGTGCCAGCAGTTCCATAGCGGGAGCCTACAATGAGCAGTTCTTC
TRBJ1-5,-,TRBD1,TRBV28,CASLGQLSNQPQHF,TGTGCCAGCCTGGGACAGCTTAGCAATCAGCCCCAGCATTTT
TRBJ2-2,-,-,TRBV11-3,CASSPGGVAGELFF,TGTGCCAGCAGCCCCGGGGGAGTCGCCGGGGAGCTGTTTTTT
TRBJ1-5,-,-,TRBV5-1,CASSPAAGDNQPQHF,TGCGCCAGCAGCCCGGCGGCAGGGGACAATCAGCCCCAGCATTTT
TRBJ1-2,-,-,TRBV5-8,CASSLGGYYGYTF,TGTGCCAGCAGCTTGGGTGGCTACTATGGCTACACCTTC
TRBJ2-1,-,-,TRBV5-6,CASSTVTGNIHNEQFF,TGTGCCAGCAGCACAGTCACAGGGAACATCCACAATGAGCAGTTCTTC
TRBJ2-1,-,-,TRBV9,CASSVRQSSYNEQFF,TGTGCCAGCAGCGTAAGGCAAAGCTCCTACAATGAGCAGTTCTTC